This T cell receptor (beta chain) appears in the sequencing data of a study of blood T cell repertoires in COVID-19. The CDR3 spans 14 residues. The V end lost 2 bases, the J end lost 7 bases, and 14 bases lay between the germline ends. Per the germline V gene, CDR1 is GTSNPN and CDR2 is SVGIG (reference sequence). Libraries were prepared by immunoSEQ multiplex PCR; TCRdb keeps only in-frame clonotypes and omits some of them. The table lists some 300,000 clones, approximately 90% of them singletons. The TCR was taken from a woman between 55 and 75 years old in a cohort exposed to, infected with or recovered from COVID-19 (not recorded which). The chain employs TRBV30 and TRBJ1-4; no firm D call. Source material: PBMCs or T cells enriched from blood (not recorded which). In nucleotides, the CDR3 is TGTGCCTGGAGTCTGGGCAGTTATCCTGAAAAACTGTTTTTT. Translation gives CAWSLGSYPEKLFF.